This TCR beta chain derives from a study of cytomegalovirus exposure and HLA in healthy donors. Points from the study as a whole: In a later analysis, HLA-associated TCR beta chains were more clonally expanded than equally common others. Cytomegalovirus status, reportedly, was diagnosed with high specificity and sensitivity by the classifier. The Asian-associated ancestry cluster reportedly had fewer N-insertions than the roughly 720-donor mean in a later analysis.

Both 60 Vbeta primers and 13 Jbeta primers went into the PCR. Assay used: immunoSEQ multiplex PCR; TCRdb lists only in-frame clones, some missing. The sample has over 85,000 clones, 86% seen once. Germline V gene lookup returns CDR1 MDHEN and CDR2 SYDVKM. Trimming took 10 bases from V and 0 from J; bases not matched to a gene: 8. There are 14 residues in the CDR3. As for this clone: Its specificity is not known.

Sequenced input: PBMCs. The chain combines TRBV28 with TRBJ1-2; TRBD1 matches at 7 bases. The sequence came from a man in his forties in good health and CMV-seronegative. CDR3: CATQWDRPNYGYTF. The DNA of the CDR3 is TGTGCCACCCAATGGGACAGACCTAACTATGGCTACACCTTC.